Listed here are 15 T cell receptor beta chains from one sample, sequenced in a study of siplizumab effects on memory and regulatory T cells. Generated by immunoSEQ multiplex PCR, the TCRdb table keeps only in-frame clones and is missing some. This table holds tens of thousands of clones, about 94% found once. The sample consisted of non-Treg CD4+ T cells sorted from blood. The receptors were sampled from a human donor in good health.

The rearrangement joins TRBV7-2 to TRBJ1-5; D perhaps matches TRBD1 (6 bases). V was clipped by 5 bases and J by 6 bases, with 17 bases between them. CDR3 size: 15 residues. CDR1 is SGHTA and CDR2 is FQGNSA in the germline V gene. The CDR3 DNA reads as TGTGCCAGCAGCCCTGAAGGGGGGTTGCGTCAGCCCCAGCATTTT. Translated, it gives CASSPEGGLRQPQHF.

The chain carries TRBV7-8 and TRBJ1-5, with 9 positions matching TRBD1. The V and J ends lost 5 bases and 4 bases, in that order; junction bases with no gene match: 6. Germline V gene lookup returns CDR1 SGHVS and CDR2 FQNEAQ. There are 15 residues in the CDR3. As DNA, the CDR3 is TGTGCCAGCAGCCGTGATGGACAGGGGAATCAGCCCCAGCATTTT. It specifies CASSRDGQGNQPQHF.

This rearrangement joins TRBV4-1 to TRBJ2-7, with D perhaps TRBD1 or TRBD2 (6 bases each). This CDR3 spans 14 amino acids. CDR1 MGHRA and CDR2 YSYEKL come from the germline V gene. V was trimmed by 2 bases and J by 5 bases, leaving 13 bases between them. The CDR3 region is CASSQLRGGHEQYF. CDR3 bases: TGCGCCAGCAGCCAACTCAGGGGAGGCCACGAGCAGTACTTC.

The V and J genes are TRBV4-3 and TRBJ1-1; 7 bases align to TRBD1. This CDR3 has 14 amino acids. Germline V lookup: CDR1 LGHNA, CDR2 YSLEER. V was clipped by 0 bases and J by 6 bases; unmatched bases: 4. For the CDR3, the DNA is TGCGCCAGCAGCCAAGAAGGGACAGTACCTGAAGCTTTCTTT. This encodes CASSQEGTVPEAFF.

The V and J genes are TRBV5-4 and TRBJ2-5; 9 nucleotides agree with TRBD1. Germline CDR1 SGHNT, CDR2 YYREEE (reference sequence). CDR3 size: 17 residues. V was pared by 4 bases and J by 5 bases, with 15 bases of the junction left unmatched. CDR3 amino acids: CASSPAVLTGGMETQYF. The CDR3 DNA reads TGTGCCAGCAGCCCCGCGGTTCTAACAGGGGGCATGGAGACCCAGTACTTC.

V and J are TRBV5-6 and TRBJ2-1; either TRBD1 or TRBD2 may supply D (5 bases each). Germline CDR1 SGHDT, CDR2 YYEEEE. The germline V and J ends were trimmed by 1 base and 3 bases, with 14 bases remaining between them. CDR3 size: 16 residues. CDR3 in amino acids: CASSLTLGEIYNEQFF. CDR3 in DNA: TGTGCCAGCAGCTTGACTCTGGGGGAGATCTACAATGAGCAGTTCTTC.

The chain uses TRBV6-1 and TRBJ2-1; D may match TRBD1 or TRBD2 (6 bases each). The CDR3 runs 14 residues. Germline lookup yields CDR1 MNHNS and CDR2 SASEGT. V was cut by 6 bases and J by 3 bases, with 12 bases left in between. The CDR3 bases are TGTGCCAGCAGGCGGGACAACAGCTACAATGAGCAGTTCTTC. This translates into CASRRDNSYNEQFF.

The chain carries TRBV7-9 and TRBJ1-1, with 8 bases lining up with TRBD1. V was clipped by 3 bases and J by 5 bases; unmatched bases: 5. The CDR3 runs 14 residues. Germline lookup yields CDR1 SEHNR and CDR2 FQNEAQ (reference sequence). The DNA for the CDR3 is TGTGCCAGCAGCTTCCCCCGGACAGGGACTGAAGCTTTCTTT. Translating it yields CASSFPRTGTEAFF.

The chain employs TRBV10-3 and TRBJ2-3, with D tentatively TRBD2 (6 bases). CDR3 length: 15 residues. The ends were cut back, 3 bases at V and 2 bases at J, with 12 bases in the middle. Per the germline V gene, CDR1 is ENHRY and CDR2 is SYGVKD. CDR3 loop: CAISDHGGITDTQYF. As DNA, the CDR3 is TGTGCCATCAGTGACCACGGGGGTATCACAGATACGCAGTATTTT.

The chain recombines TRBV9 with TRBJ2-5; 7 bases fit TRBD1. The length of the CDR3 is 15 residues. CDR1 is SGDLS, CDR2 YYNGEE, per germline. With V trimmed by 0 bases and J by 5 bases, 7 bases remained unmatched. The CDR3, as DNA: TGTGCCAGCAGCGTAGTGACAGGGAGAGACGAGACCCAGTACTTC. It is translated as CASSVVTGRDETQYF.

This sequence joins TRBV11-3 and TRBJ2-2; perhaps D is TRBD1 or TRBD2 (6 bases each). V lost 4 bases to trimming and J lost 4 bases, with 16 bases between them. This CDR3 region has 16 residues. Germline values: CDR1 SGHNT, CDR2 YENEEA. The CDR3 DNA is TGTGCCAGCAGCTCGCGCGGGACATTTCCCACCGGGGAGCTGTTTTTT. The encoded protein is CASSSRGTFPTGELFF.

This chain links TRBV9 with TRBJ2-5, with 7 bases that match TRBD2. The germline V gene has CDR1 SGDLS and CDR2 YYNGEE. The CDR3 runs to 13 residues. After removal of 4 bases from V and 10 bases from J, the junction contained 10 bases not matched to a gene. CDR3 bases: TGTGCCAGCAGCCCGGGGCCCAGCGGGAACCAGTACTTC. Its translation is CASSPGPSGNQYF.

V is TRBV27 and J is TRBJ1-1; 10 bases agree with TRBD1. This CDR3 has 15 amino acids. The trim removed 3 bases at V and 6 bases at J, leaving 7 bases unmatched. Germline V CDR1 and CDR2: MNHEY, SMNVEV (reference sequence). In DNA form, the CDR3 reads TGTGCCAGCAGTTTCACGAGCGGGACAGGGGCTGAAGCTTTCTTT. Translation gives CASSFTSGTGAEAFF.

As regards this clone: At one end, the junction sequence differs from germline, possibly due to a read error. The chain carries TRBV6-1 and TRBJ1-5, with 7 nucleotides matching TRBD1. CDR3 length equals 14 residues. Germline loops: CDR1 MNHNS, CDR2 SASEGT. The CDR3 protein is CASRNDRAGQLQHF. The CDR3, as DNA: TGTGCCAGCAGGAACGACAGGGCCGGTCAGCTCCAGCATTTT.

This clone showed up just once. The chain carries TRBV6-5 and TRBJ2-7; 11 bases align to TRBD2. Germline V gives CDR1 MNHEY, CDR2 SVGAGI. The CDR3 spans 15 residues. V lost 7 bases, J lost 2 bases, and 7 bases stayed unmatched. This chain's CDR3 is CASKPRGLAAYEQYF. The DNA for the CDR3 is TGTGCCAGCAAACCACGGGGACTAGCGGCCTACGAGCAGTACTTC.